This T cell receptor (beta chain) was obtained from a study of beta chain features in type 1 diabetes. Overall study findings and caveats: Relative to healthy donors, patients appeared to have naive, central memory and Treg TCRB repertoires that were more similar.

Isolated RNA was reverse transcribed in full, so expressed TCRB transcripts were sequenced. Using immunoSEQ multiplex PCR, the repertoire was profiled, and TCRdb retains in-frame clones only, with some absent. The sample holds approximately 380,000 clones; more than 12% are singletons and the top ten take more than 0.015%. This clone has a handful of counts. Antigen: not known. Markers CD45RO/CCR7/CD25/CD127/CD95/CD27 served to sort CD4+ naive, central memory, regulatory and stem cell-like memory cells. The sequence derives from a woman between 18 and 29 years old in good health. Sample: naive CD4+ T cells from blood.

CDR3 in amino acids: CASSLPGLASNEQYF. The CDR3 DNA follows: TGTGCCAGCAGCTTGCCGGGACTAGCGTCCAACGAGCAGTACTTC. This chain joins TRBV5-4 and TRBJ2-7, with 10 bases fitting TRBD2. Per the germline V gene, CDR1 is SGHNT and CDR2 is YYREEE (reference sequence). This CDR3 is built from 15 residues. V was clipped by 1 base and J by 5 bases; unmatched bases: 6.